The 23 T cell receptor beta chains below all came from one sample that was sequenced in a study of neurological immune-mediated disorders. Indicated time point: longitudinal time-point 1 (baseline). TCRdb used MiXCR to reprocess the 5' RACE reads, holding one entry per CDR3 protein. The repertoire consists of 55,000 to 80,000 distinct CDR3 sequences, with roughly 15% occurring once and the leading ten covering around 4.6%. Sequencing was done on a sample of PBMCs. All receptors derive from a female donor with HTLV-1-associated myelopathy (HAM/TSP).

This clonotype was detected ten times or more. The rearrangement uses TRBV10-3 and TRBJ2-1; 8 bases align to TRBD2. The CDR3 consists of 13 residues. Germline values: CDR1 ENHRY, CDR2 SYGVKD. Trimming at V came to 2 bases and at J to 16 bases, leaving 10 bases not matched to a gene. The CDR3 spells CAISESTGTSIFF. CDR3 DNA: TGTGCCATCAGTGAGAGTACCGGGACTAGTATATTCTTC.

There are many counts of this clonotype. The CDR3 reads CSVNRDYGYTF. CDR3 coding DNA: TGCAGCGTCAACAGGGACTATGGCTACACCTTC. The V gene is TRBV29-1, the J gene TRBJ1-2, with D perhaps matching TRBD1 (6 bases). V was pared by 6 bases and J by 3 bases, with 8 bases between. The germline V gene encodes CDR1 SQVTM and CDR2 ANQGSEA. This CDR3 contains 11 residues.

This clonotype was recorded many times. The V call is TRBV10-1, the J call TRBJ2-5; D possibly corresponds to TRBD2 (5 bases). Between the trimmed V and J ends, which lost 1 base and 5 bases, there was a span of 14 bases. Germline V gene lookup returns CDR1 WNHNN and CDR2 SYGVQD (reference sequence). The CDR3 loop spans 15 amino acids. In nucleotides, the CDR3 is TGCGCCAGCAGTGAGTGGATCGGGGTTGGGGAGACCCAGTACTTC. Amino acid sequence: CASSEWIGVGETQYF.

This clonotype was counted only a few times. The CDR3 reads CSARNIRENEQFF. In nucleotides, the CDR3 is TGCAGTGCTAGAAACATCAGGGAGAATGAGCAGTTCTTC. V and J are TRBV20-1 and TRBJ2-1; D is tentatively TRBD1 or TRBD2 (5 bases each). There are 13 residues in the CDR3. Germline CDR1 is DFQATT and CDR2 is SNEGSKA (reference sequence). V was shortened by 2 bases and J by 7 bases, with 12 bases between the two germline ends.

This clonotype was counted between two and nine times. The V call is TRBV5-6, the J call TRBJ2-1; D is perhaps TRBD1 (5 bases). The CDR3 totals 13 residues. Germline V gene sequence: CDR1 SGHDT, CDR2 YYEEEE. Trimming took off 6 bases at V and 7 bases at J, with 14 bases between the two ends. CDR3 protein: CASTPLRVNEQFF. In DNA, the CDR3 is TGTGCCAGCACCCCTCTCAGGGTTAATGAGCAGTTCTTC.

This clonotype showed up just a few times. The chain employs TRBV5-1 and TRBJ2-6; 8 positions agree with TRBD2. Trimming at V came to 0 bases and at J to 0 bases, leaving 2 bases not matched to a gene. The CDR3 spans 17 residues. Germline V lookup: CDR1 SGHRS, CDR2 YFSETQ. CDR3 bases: TGCGCCAGCAGCTTGGCCGGGGGGGGCTCTGGGGCCAACGTCCTGACTTTC. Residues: CASSLAGGGSGANVLTF.

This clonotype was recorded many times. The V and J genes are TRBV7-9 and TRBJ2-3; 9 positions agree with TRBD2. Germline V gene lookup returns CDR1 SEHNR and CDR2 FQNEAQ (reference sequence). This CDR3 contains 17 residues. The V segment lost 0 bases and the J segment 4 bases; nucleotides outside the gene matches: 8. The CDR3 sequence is CASSLAGPRLAADTQYF. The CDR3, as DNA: TGTGCCAGCAGCTTAGCGGGCCCGAGACTAGCGGCAGATACGCAGTATTTT. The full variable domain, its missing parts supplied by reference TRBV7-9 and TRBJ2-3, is DTGVSQNPRHKITKRGQNVTFRCDPISEHNRLYWYRQTLGQGPEFLTYFQNEAQLEKSRLLSDRFSAERPKGSFSTLEIQRTEQGDSAMYLCASSLAGPRLAADTQYFGPGTRLTVL.

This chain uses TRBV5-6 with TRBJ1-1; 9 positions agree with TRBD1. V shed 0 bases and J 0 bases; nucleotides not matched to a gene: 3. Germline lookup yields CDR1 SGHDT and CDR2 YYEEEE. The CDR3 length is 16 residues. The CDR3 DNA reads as TGTGCCAGCAGCTTGGACAGGGGGCGGATGAACACTGAAGCTTTCTTT. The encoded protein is CASSLDRGRMNTEAFF. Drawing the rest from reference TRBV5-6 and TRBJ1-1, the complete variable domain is DAGVTQSPTHLIKTRGQQVTLRCSPKSGHDTVSWYQQALGQGPQFIFQYYEEEERQRGNFPDRFSGHQFPNYSSELNVNALLLGDSALYLCASSLDRGRMNTEAFFGQGTRLTVV.

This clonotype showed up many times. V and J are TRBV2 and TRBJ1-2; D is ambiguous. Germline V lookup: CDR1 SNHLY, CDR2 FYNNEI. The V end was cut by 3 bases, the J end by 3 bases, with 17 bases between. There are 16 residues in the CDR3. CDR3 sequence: CASSDPEASAHYGYTF. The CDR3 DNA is TGTGCCAGCAGTGACCCCGAAGCCTCAGCCCACTATGGCTACACCTTC.

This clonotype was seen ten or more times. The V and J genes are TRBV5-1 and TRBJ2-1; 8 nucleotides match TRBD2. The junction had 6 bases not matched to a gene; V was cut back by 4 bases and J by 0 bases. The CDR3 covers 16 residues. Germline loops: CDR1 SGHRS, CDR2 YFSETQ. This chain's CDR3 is CASSTNGGASYNEQFF. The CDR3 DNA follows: TGCGCCAGCAGCACCAACGGGGGGGCCTCCTACAATGAGCAGTTCTTC. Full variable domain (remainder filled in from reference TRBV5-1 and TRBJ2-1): KAGVTQTPRYLIKTRGQQVTLSCSPISGHRSVSWYQQTPGQGLQFLFEYFSETQRNKGNFPGRFSGRQFSNSRSEMNVSTLELGDSALYLCASSTNGGASYNEQFFGPGTRLTVL.

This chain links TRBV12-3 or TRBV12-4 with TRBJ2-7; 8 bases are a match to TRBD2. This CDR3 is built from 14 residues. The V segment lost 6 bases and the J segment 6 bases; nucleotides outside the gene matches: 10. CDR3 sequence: CASSGGGLGREQYF. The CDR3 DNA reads TGTGCCAGCAGCGGGGGGGGGCTTGGTCGCGAGCAGTACTTC.

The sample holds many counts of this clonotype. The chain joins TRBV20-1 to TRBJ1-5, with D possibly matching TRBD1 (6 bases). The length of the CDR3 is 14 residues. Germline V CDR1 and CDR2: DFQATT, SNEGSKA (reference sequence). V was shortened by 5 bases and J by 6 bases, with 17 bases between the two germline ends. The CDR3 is CSAVITGIGQPQHF. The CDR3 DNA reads TGCAGTGCTGTGATTACAGGGATCGGTCAGCCCCAGCATTTT.

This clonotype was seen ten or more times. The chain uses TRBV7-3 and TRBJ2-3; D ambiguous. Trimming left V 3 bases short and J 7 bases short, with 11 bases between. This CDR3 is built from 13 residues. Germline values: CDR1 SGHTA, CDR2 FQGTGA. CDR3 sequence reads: CASSFSGPHTQYF. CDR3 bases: TGTGCCAGCAGCTTTTCGGGTCCCCATACGCAGTATTTT.

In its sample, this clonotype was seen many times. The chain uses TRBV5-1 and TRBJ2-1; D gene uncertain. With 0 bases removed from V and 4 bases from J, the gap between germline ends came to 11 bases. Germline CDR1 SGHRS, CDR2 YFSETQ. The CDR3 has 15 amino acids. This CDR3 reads CASSLVPGNYNEQFF. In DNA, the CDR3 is TGCGCCAGCAGCTTGGTTCCAGGAAATTACAATGAGCAGTTCTTC.

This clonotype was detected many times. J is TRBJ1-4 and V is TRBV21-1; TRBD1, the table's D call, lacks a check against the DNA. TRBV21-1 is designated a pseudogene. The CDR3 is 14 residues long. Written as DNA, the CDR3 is TGTGCCAGCAGCGAGGACATATTGTCTGAAAAACTGTTTTTT. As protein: CASSEDILSEKLFF.

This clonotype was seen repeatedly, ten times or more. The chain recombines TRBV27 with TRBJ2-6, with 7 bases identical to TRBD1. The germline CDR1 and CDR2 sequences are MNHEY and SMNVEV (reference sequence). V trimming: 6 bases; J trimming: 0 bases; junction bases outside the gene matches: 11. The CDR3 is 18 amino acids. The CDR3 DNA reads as TGTGCCAGCAGCCCACAGGGGTTCGATTACTCTGGGGCCAACGTCCTGACTTTC. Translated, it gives CASSPQGFDYSGANVLTF. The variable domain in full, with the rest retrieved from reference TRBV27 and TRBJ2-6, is EAQVTQNPRYLITVTGKKLTVTCSQNMNHEYMSWYRQDPGLGLRQIYYSMNVEVTDKGDVPEGYKVSRKEKRNFPLILESPSPNQTSLYFCASSPQGFDYSGANVLTFGAGSRLTVL.

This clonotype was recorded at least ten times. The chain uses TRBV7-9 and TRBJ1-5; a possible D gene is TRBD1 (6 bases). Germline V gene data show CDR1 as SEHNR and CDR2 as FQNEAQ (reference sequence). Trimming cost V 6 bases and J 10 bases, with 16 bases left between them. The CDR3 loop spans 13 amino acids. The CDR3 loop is CASSAQGVEPQHF. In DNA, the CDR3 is TGTGCCAGCAGTGCACAGGGAGTCGAACCCCAGCATTTT.

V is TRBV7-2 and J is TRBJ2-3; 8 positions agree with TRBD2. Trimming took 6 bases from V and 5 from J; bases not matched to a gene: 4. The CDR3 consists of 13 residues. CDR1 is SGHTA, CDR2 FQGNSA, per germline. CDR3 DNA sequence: TGTGCCAGCAGTCGGGGGGGGGAAGATACGCAGTATTTT. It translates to CASSRGGEDTQYF.

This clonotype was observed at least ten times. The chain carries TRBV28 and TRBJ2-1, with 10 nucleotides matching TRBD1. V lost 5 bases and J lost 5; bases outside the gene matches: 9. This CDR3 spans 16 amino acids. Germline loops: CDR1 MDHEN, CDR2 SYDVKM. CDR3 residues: CASSGRQGASHNEQFF. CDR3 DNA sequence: TGTGCCAGCAGTGGCCGACAGGGGGCCTCACACAATGAGCAGTTCTTC.

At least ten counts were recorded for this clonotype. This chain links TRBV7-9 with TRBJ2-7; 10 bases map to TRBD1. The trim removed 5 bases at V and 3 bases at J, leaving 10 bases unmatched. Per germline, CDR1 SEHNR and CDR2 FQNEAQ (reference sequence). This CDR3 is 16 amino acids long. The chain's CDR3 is CASSLTRQGALYEQYF. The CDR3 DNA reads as TGTGCCAGCAGCCTGACTAGACAGGGGGCTCTCTACGAGCAGTACTTC. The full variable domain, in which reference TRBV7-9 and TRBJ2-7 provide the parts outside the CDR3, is DTGVSQNPRHKITKRGQNVTFRCDPISEHNRLYWYRQTLGQGPEFLTYFQNEAQLEKSRLLSDRFSAERPKGSFSTLEIQRTEQGDSAMYLCASSLTRQGALYEQYFGPGTRLTVT.

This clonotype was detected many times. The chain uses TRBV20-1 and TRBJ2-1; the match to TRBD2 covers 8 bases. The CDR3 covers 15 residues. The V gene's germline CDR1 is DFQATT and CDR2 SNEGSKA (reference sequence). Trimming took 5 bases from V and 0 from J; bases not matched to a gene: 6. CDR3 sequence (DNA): TGCAGTGCTGAGACTAGCGAGAGCTCCTACAATGAGCAGTTCTTC. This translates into CSAETSESSYNEQFF.

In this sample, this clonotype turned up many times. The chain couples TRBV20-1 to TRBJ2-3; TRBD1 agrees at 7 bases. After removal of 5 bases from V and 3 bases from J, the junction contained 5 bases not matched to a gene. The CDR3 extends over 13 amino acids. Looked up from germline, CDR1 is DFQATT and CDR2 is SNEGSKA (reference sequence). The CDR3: CSALPTGTDTQYF. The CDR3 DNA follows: TGCAGTGCTCTACCGACAGGGACAGATACGCAGTATTTT.

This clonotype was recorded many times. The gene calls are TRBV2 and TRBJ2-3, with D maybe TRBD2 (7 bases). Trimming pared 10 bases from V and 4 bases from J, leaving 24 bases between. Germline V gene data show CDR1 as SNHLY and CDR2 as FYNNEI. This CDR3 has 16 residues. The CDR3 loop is CATSGTWAGASDTQYF. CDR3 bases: TGTGCCACCTCAGGTACCTGGGCGGGGGCCTCAGATACGCAGTATTTT.